Here is one T cell receptor beta chain with its context. Its target is unknown. Losses at the gene ends were 5 bases for V and 4 bases for J; bases not matched to a gene: 12. The V gene's germline CDR1 is SGHDN and CDR2 FVKESK. The CDR3 has 16 residues. PCR involved 60 Vbeta and 13 Jbeta primers. Authors' methods: A later analysis tallied 80 million or so unique TCR beta chains, around 11 million of them shared. TCRdb's copy holds only in-frame clones and misses some; the assay was immunoSEQ multiplex PCR. For V, J and clone size, that table is used; D and trimming come from the DNA. This sample has about 230,000 clones, with roughly 84% found just once. This sample is drawn from a study of cytomegalovirus exposure and HLA in healthy donors. Regarding the study as a whole: Some TCR beta chains (about 170 of them) were listed as cytomegalovirus-associated. Most TCR beta V segments were productive about 90% or about 30% of the time in an earlier analysis. Later analysis identified a missense DCLRE1C variant that was linked to TCR beta V- and J-gene trimming.

The receptor was derived from a girl aged 2-10 years in good health and CMV-seronegative. The chain joins TRBV14 to TRBJ2-7, with 9 bases aligning to TRBD1. Sequenced: PBMCs. DNA for the CDR3: TGTGCCAGCAGCGGGCTCCACAGGGGGCGTAGATACGAGCAGTACTTC. This sequence encodes CASSGLHRGRRYEQYF.